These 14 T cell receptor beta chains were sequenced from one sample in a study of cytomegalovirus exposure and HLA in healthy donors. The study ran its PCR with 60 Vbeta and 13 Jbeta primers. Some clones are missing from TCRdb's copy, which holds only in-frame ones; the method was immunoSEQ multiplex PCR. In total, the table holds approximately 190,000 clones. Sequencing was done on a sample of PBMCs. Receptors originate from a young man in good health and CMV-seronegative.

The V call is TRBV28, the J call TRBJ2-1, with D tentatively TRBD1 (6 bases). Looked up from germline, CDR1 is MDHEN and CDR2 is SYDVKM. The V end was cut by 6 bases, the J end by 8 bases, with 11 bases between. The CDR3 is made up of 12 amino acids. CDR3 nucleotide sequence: TGTGCCAGCAGCCGACAGGTTCATGAGCAGTTCTTC. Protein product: CASSRQVHEQFF.

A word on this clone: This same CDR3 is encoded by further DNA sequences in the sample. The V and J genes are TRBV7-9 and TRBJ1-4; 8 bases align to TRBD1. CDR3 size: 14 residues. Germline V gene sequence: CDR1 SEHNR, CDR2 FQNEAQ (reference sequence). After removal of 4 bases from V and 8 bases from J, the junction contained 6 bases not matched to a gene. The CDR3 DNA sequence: TGTGCCAGCAGCTCCGACAGGGGAAACGAAAAACTGTTTTTT. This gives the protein CASSSDRGNEKLFF.

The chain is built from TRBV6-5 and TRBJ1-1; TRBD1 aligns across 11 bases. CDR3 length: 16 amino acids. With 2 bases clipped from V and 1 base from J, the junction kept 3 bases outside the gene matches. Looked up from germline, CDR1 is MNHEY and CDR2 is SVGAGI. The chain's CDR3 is CASSYGTGGWNTEAFF. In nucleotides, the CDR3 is TGTGCCAGCAGTTACGGGACAGGGGGATGGAACACTGAAGCTTTCTTT.

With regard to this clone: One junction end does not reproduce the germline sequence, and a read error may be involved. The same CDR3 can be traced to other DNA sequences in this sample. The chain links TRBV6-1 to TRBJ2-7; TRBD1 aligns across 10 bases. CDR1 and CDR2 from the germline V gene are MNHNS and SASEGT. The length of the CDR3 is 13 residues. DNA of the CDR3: TGTGCCAGCAGTACAGACAGGGGGCACGAGCAATACTTC. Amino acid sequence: CASSTDRGHEQYF.

CDR3 nucleotide sequence: TGTGCCAGCAGCTTGGGGCAGGGAAGGGCCACAGATACGCAGTATTTT. Protein product: CASSLGQGRATDTQYF. The chain uses TRBV5-4 and TRBJ2-3; a weak D match, TRBD1 (5 bases). The V gene lost 0 bases and the J gene lost 2 bases, with 13 bases spanning the gap. The CDR3 length is 16 residues. Germline V CDR1 and CDR2: SGHNT, YYREEE (reference sequence).

The CDR3 reads CASSSGPGTNTEAFF. The CDR3, as DNA: TGCGCCAGCAGCTCCGGCCCGGGTACGAACACTGAAGCTTTCTTT. The rearrangement joins TRBV5-1 to TRBJ1-1; D unresolved. The CDR3 loop spans 15 amino acids. Germline V CDR1 and CDR2: SGHRS, YFSETQ. Deletions cut 3 bases from V and 1 base from J, with 13 bases between.

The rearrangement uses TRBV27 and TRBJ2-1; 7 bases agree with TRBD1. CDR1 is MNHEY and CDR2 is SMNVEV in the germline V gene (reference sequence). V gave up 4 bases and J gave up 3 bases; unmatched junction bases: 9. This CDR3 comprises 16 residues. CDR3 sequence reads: CASSSLRQGIYNEQFF. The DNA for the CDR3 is TGTGCCAGCAGTTCGCTTCGACAGGGAATCTACAATGAGCAGTTCTTC.

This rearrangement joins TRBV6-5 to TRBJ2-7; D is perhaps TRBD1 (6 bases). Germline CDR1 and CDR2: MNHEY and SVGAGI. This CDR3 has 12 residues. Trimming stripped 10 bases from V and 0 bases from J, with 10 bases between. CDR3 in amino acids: CATTGHSYEQYF. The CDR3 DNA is TGTGCCACCACGGGACACTCCTACGAGCAGTACTTC.

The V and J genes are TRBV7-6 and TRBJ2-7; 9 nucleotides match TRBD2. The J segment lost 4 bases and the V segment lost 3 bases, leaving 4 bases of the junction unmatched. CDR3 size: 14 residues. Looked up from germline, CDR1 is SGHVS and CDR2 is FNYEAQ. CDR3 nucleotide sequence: TGTGCCAGCAGCTTTAGCGGGAGAGAGTACGAGCAGTACTTC. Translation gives CASSFSGREYEQYF. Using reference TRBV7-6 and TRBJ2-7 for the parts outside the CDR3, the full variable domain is GAGVSQSPRYKVTKRGQDVALRCDPISGHVSLYWYRQALGQGPEFLTYFNYEAQQDKSGLPNDRFSAERPEGSISTLTIQRTEQRDSAMYRCASSFSGREYEQYFGPGTRLTVT.

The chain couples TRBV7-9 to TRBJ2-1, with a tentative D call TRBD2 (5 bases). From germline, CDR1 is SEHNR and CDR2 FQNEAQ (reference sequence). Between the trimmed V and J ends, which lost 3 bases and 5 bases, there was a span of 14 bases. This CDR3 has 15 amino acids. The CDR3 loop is CASSFSGFENNEQFF. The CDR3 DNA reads TGTGCCAGCAGCTTCTCGGGATTCGAGAACAATGAGCAGTTCTTC.

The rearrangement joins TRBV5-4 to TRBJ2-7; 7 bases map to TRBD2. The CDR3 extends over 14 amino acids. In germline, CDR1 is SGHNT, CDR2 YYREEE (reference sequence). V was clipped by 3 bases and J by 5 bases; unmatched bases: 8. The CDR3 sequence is CASSWTSLSNEQYF. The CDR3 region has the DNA TGTGCCAGCAGCTGGACTAGTTTGAGTAACGAGCAGTACTTC.

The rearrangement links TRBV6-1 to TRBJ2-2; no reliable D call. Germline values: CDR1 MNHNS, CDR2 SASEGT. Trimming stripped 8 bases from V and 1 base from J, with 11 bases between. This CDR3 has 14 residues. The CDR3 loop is CASEAQMNTGELFF. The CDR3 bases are TGTGCCAGCGAAGCGCAGATGAACACCGGGGAGCTGTTTTTT.

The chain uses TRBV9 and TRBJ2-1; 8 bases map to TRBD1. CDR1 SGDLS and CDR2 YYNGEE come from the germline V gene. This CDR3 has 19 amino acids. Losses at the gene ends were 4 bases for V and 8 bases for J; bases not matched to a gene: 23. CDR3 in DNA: TGTGCCAGCAGCCCCCAATCCGGGACAGGCCTAAAAAGGTATGATGAGCAGTTCTTC. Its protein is CASSPQSGTGLKRYDEQFF.

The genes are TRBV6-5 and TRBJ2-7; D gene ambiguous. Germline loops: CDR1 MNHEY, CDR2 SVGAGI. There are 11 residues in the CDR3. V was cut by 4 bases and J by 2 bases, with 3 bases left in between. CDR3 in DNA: TGTGCCAGCAGTTTTACCTACGAGCAGTACTTC. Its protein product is CASSFTYEQYF.